This TCR beta chain was profiled in a study of monozygotic twins with inflammatory bowel disease. With the 5' RACE reads reprocessed, TCRdb shows one record per CDR3 protein and no DNA. This sample carries around 190,000 distinct CDR3 sequences, with 1.6% going to the ten biggest clones. Whole blood, unsorted for T cells, was the source of total RNA. The CDR3 has 13 residues. Germline CDR1 is SGHRS and CDR2 is YFSETQ. The chain links TRBV5-1 to TRBJ1-5. The TCR was taken from a human donor with ulcerative colitis or Crohn's disease, or a healthy co-twin of an affected twin (not recorded which). Sequencing used blood. The CDR3 loop is CASSLGEGQPQHF. Together with reference TRBV5-1 and TRBJ1-5, the CDR3 gives the full variable domain: KAGVTQTPRYLIKTRGQQVTLSCSPISGHRSVSWYQQTPGQGLQFLFEYFSETQRNKGNFPGRFSGRQFSNSRSEMNVSTLELGDSALYLCASSLGEGQPQHFGDGTRLSIL.